This T cell receptor (beta chain) was recovered during a study of molecular identifiers for immune sequencing clone quantification. Generation of bulk TCR libraries relied on previously described methods and listed TCR primers. TCRdb independently ran MiXCR on the PCR reads; one entry per CDR3 protein. The table shows some 66,000 distinct CDR3 sequences, with approximately 18% occurring only once. After removal of 3 bases from V and 4 bases from J, the junction contained 8 bases not matched to a gene. Germline V gene data show CDR1 as MGHDK and CDR2 as SYGVNS. The CDR3 loop spans 15 amino acids. In this sample, this clonotype turned up many times.

The origin of this receptor is a human donor in good health. Some libraries in this study had Jurkat cell RNA spiked in. The chain links TRBV25-1 to TRBJ1-1, with 7 bases that match TRBD1. Sequences were obtained from naive CD8+ T cells from blood, with Jurkat cell RNA spiked in. Subset in this sample: FACS-sorted CD8+CD4-CCR7+CD45RA+ naive T cells. The CDR3 reads CASSERGLLGTEAFF. The CDR3, as DNA: TGTGCCAGCAGTGAGAGGGGGCTTCTGGGCACTGAAGCTTTCTTT. The variable domain in full, with the rest retrieved from reference TRBV25-1 and TRBJ1-1, is EADIYQTPRYLVIGTGKKITLECSQTMGHDKMYWYQQDPGMELHLIHYSYGVNSTEKGDLSSESTVSRIRTEHFPLTLESARPSHTSQYLCASSERGLLGTEAFFGQGTRLTVV.